A selection of T cell receptor beta chains follows, all from one sample in a study of blood T cell repertoires in COVID-19. Measured with immunoSEQ multiplex PCR; TCRdb has only the in-frame clones, and not every one. The sample shows 89,000 or so clones, around 82% of them seen only once. The specimen sequenced was peripheral blood. These receptors were collected from a human donor in a cohort sampled during active COVID-19. CDR3s include the opening cysteine and the closing phenylalanine or tryptophan. A D gene is named only where the DNA matches it firmly. Size is omitted from some rows. Given values are once, few, many or a class for expanded clones.

abundance: .
j_gene: TRBJ1-4
v_gene: TRBV4-1
d_gene: TRBD1
CDR3nt: TGCGCCAGCAGCCAAGAAACAGGGGGCTTCGTAAGTGAAAAACTGTTTTTT
CDR3aa: CASSQETGGFVSEKLFF

abundance: .
j_gene: TRBJ1-5
v_gene: TRBV7-2
d_gene: TRBD1
CDR3nt: TGTGCCAGCAGCTTAAGACAGGGCGATCAGCCCCAGCATTTT
CDR3aa: CASSLRQGDQPQHF

abundance: .
j_gene: TRBJ2-2
v_gene: TRBV27
d_gene: TRBD1
CDR3nt: TGTGCCAGCAGTCCTCGGGGGACAGGCTTGAACACCGGGGAGCTGTTTTTT
CDR3aa: CASSPRGTGLNTGELFF

abundance: .
j_gene: TRBJ1-1
v_gene: TRBV2
d_gene: .
CDR3nt: TGTGCCAGCAGATCCAGACAGGTAGTGAACACTGAAGCTTTCTTT
CDR3aa: CASRSRQVVNTEAFF

abundance: once
j_gene: TRBJ2-3
v_gene: TRBV19
d_gene: TRBD2
CDR3nt: TGTGCCAGTAGTGAGGGTCTAGCGGGAGCAGATACGCAGTATTTT
CDR3aa: CASSEGLAGADTQYF

abundance: .
j_gene: TRBJ2-1
v_gene: TRBV19
d_gene: TRBD2
CDR3nt: TGTGCCAGTAGTACCGGACTAGTTTCTGCTGAGCAGTTCTTC
CDR3aa: CASSTGLVSAEQFF

abundance: .
j_gene: TRBJ1-1
v_gene: TRBV2
d_gene: .
CDR3nt: TGTGCCAGCAGTGAACTTAGGGGAAGGGGGACGAACACTGAAGCTTTCTTT
CDR3aa: CASSELRGRGTNTEAFF

abundance: .
j_gene: TRBJ2-3
v_gene: TRBV7-9
d_gene: TRBD1
CDR3nt: TGTGCCAGCAGCTTAGCGACAGGGGCAGGCACAGATACGCAGTATTTT
CDR3aa: CASSLATGAGTDTQYF

abundance: .
j_gene: TRBJ1-1
v_gene: TRBV28
d_gene: .
CDR3nt: TGTGCCATCCGATCAGGGGCGAACACTGAAGCTTTCTTT
CDR3aa: CAIRSGANTEAFF

abundance: .
j_gene: TRBJ2-1
v_gene: TRBV11-2
d_gene: .
CDR3nt: TGTGCCAGCAGCTACAGTCTTTGGGGCGTGAATGAGCAGTTCTTC
CDR3aa: CASSYSLWGVNEQFF

abundance: once
j_gene: TRBJ1-6
v_gene: TRBV7-9
d_gene: .
CDR3nt: TGTGCCAGCAGCTTAATACAGACGAGAGATTCACCCCTCCACTTT
CDR3aa: CASSLIQTRDSPLHF

abundance: .
j_gene: TRBJ2-7
v_gene: TRBV4-3
d_gene: TRBD2
CDR3nt: TGCGCCAGCAGCCAAGATTTCGGGCTAGCGGGAAACTACGAGCAGTACTTC
CDR3aa: CASSQDFGLAGNYEQYF

abundance: .
j_gene: TRBJ2-7
v_gene: TRBV12-3/TRBV12-4
d_gene: .
CDR3nt: TGTGCCAGCAGTTTAGTAAACGAGCAGTACTTC
CDR3aa: CASSLVNEQYF

abundance: .
j_gene: TRBJ2-1
v_gene: TRBV19
d_gene: TRBD2
CDR3nt: TGTGCCACCAGGAGAGGGGAAGCGGGAGGGTCCTACAATGAGCAGTTCTTC
CDR3aa: CATRRGEAGGSYNEQFF

abundance: .
j_gene: TRBJ2-5
v_gene: TRBV7-2
d_gene: .
CDR3nt: TGTGCCAGCAGCTTAGCGGAGGGAAAAGAGACCCAGTACTTC
CDR3aa: CASSLAEGKETQYF

abundance: .
j_gene: TRBJ2-3
v_gene: TRBV25-1
d_gene: .
CDR3nt: TGTGCCAGCAGTGACCCCGGGCTAGCGATGACAGATACGCAGTATTTT
CDR3aa: CASSDPGLAMTDTQYF

abundance: .
j_gene: TRBJ2-7
v_gene: TRBV6-2/TRBV6-3
d_gene: .
CDR3nt: TGTGCCAGCAGTTACGCCCCTAGTTACGAGCAGTACTTC
CDR3aa: CASSYAPSYEQYF

abundance: .
j_gene: TRBJ2-1
v_gene: TRBV19
d_gene: TRBD2
CDR3nt: TGTGCCAGTAGTCCCCGGACTAGCGGCGAGCAGTTCTTC
CDR3aa: CASSPRTSGEQFF

abundance: .
j_gene: TRBJ1-5
v_gene: TRBV6-2/TRBV6-3
d_gene: .
CDR3nt: TGTGCCAGCAGTTACGAGGCGGGGGAACATCAGCCCCAGCATTTT
CDR3aa: CASSYEAGEHQPQHF

abundance: once
j_gene: TRBJ2-5
v_gene: TRBV13
d_gene: TRBD1
CDR3nt: TGTGCCAGCAGCTGGGGGGACAGGGGTGGAGAGACCCAGTACTTC
CDR3aa: CASSWGDRGGETQYF

abundance: .
j_gene: TRBJ2-7
v_gene: TRBV15
d_gene: TRBD2
CDR3nt: TGTGCCACCAGCAGAGCCCCCCCTAGCGGGGGGGCCTACGAGCAGTACTTC
CDR3aa: CATSRAPPSGGAYEQYF

abundance: .
j_gene: TRBJ1-5
v_gene: TRBV10-3
d_gene: .
CDR3nt: TGTGCCATCAGTGACGGGAGGGGTGGGAGCAATCAGCCCCAGCATTTT
CDR3aa: CAISDGRGGSNQPQHF

abundance: .
j_gene: TRBJ2-7
v_gene: TRBV6-5
d_gene: .
CDR3nt: TGTGCCAGCAGCATAAACAGGGAGGGGTACGAGCAGTACTTC
CDR3aa: CASSINREGYEQYF

abundance: .
j_gene: TRBJ2-3
v_gene: TRBV7-2
d_gene: .
CDR3nt: TGTGCCAGCAGCCTGCTCGGAGGGCCAGATACGCAGTATTTT
CDR3aa: CASSLLGGPDTQYF

abundance: .
j_gene: TRBJ1-4
v_gene: TRBV18
d_gene: .
CDR3nt: TGTGCCAGCTCACCATCGGCAGGGGACAATGAAAAACTGTTTTTT
CDR3aa: CASSPSAGDNEKLFF

abundance: .
j_gene: TRBJ1-1
v_gene: TRBV6-6
d_gene: TRBD1
CDR3nt: TGTGCCAGCAGGCCTCAAACAGGGGGGAACACTGAAGCTTTCTTT
CDR3aa: CASRPQTGGNTEAFF

abundance: .
j_gene: TRBJ2-1
v_gene: TRBV4-3
d_gene: .
CDR3nt: TGCGCCAGCAGCCGCCGACCCCAGGTCCACAGGGAGAAGGGATACAATGAGCAGTTCTTC
CDR3aa: CASSRRPQVHREKGYNEQFF